This TCR beta chain was obtained from a study of T cell responses to AZD1222 COVID-19 vaccine (dated by TCRdb to about 2021). Regarding the study in general: AZD1222 recipients given second doses at about 4 weeks or at about 12 weeks were pooled, since spike-specific TCR depth and breadth were not found to differ between the two schedules. TCR sequencing covered some 240 trial participants: about 210 given two doses of AZD1222 and 26 given two doses of MenACWY control vaccine. Trial participants were enrolled by age into subgroups of 18-55, 56-69 and 70-plus years, and around 150, 29 and 61 TCR-sequenced participants, respectively, were included in these subgroups.

The CDR3 regions of human TCRbeta chains were analyzed by immunosequencing. The paper's data handling went like this. Repertoire TCRs were matched against a reference library of SARS-CoV-2-specific TCRs generated with the MIRA antigen-specificity platform. Breadth was defined as the fraction of unique TCRs that were SARS-CoV-2-associated, and depth was defined as the fraction of total T cells that were SARS-CoV-2-associated. Using the MIRA data, each spike-specific TCR was mapped to the spike region that the TCR reacts to and placed in a CD4 or CD8 class. Log10-transformed breadth and depth values were compared by one-way ANOVA with Sidak's multiple comparisons tests. Held by TCRdb, this immuneACCESS table contains in-frame sequences only and omits some clones. Under half of the omission traces to an unresolved V gene where checked; the cause of the rest is unknown. The V and J calls and clone size come from that table; D and trimming were worked out from the DNA. For this sample there are roughly 120,000 clones; around 88% appear just once. Together, the top ten hold about 8.8% of the sample.

Taken from cysteine to phenylalanine, the CDR3 has 15 residues. Only the CDR3 region is kept as DNA, spanning 45 bases read in frame from base 1. CDR1 and CDR2, looked up from the germline V gene, are SGHVS and FQNEAQ. Trimmed from V: 0 bases; trimmed from J: 4 bases; junction bases lacking a gene match: 5. Points the paper makes about the study in general: Conclusions about previously exposed vaccinees were limited because only six AZD1222 recipients were SARS-CoV-2 seropositive at baseline. The vaccine-associated CD4 TCRs covered the entire spike protein, and the dominant responses fell in regions 160-218 and 743-854. Most participants were white British and females outnumbered males, and the authors suggested that clonal diversity may have been underestimated. In the small 56-69-year group, the increase in depth fell short of significance, most likely because of low power. Nearly half of unique spike-specific TCRs reportedly recognized epitopes outside regions mutated in the B.1.351 and B.1.1.7 variants. After two AZD1222 doses, both the breadth and the depth of spike-specific TCRs were significantly higher than at day 0 and than in MenACWY recipients. Because no day 14 peak-response samples were available, the repertoires could be characterized only after the peak T cell response.

According to the study, the label for this sample's time point signals: baseline before first vaccination. Vaccinee samples came from UK trials COV001 and COV002, including a single-blind randomized controlled phase 2/3 trial of AZD1222 (ChAdOx1 nCoV-19) in healthy adults. Trial participant PBMC samples were collected at day 0 and day 28 after the second dose for TCRbeta chain sequencing. As concerns this clone: Its binding antigen is unknown. The input lacks base qualities; no much larger clone sits a single base away.

Sequenced here: peripheral blood, sampled on day 0 of AZD1222 vaccination. Recombination linked TRBV7-8 to TRBJ2-7; 8 nucleotides in the junction match TRBD1. The source is an adult in good health. The nucleotide sequence is given as TGTGCCAGCAGCTTAGCAGCAGGGGGCGGTTACGAGCAGTACTTC. It translates to CASSLAAGGGYEQYF.